These 17 T cell receptor beta chains came from one sample sequenced in a study of beta chain features in type 1 diabetes. Points from the study as a whole: Moderately but significantly shorter TCRB CDR3s were found in Type 1 diabetes patients in all four CD4+ subsets.

The investigators reverse transcribed all of the isolated RNA, so they sequenced expressed TCRB transcripts. Data came from immunoSEQ multiplex PCR; TCRdb stores just in-frame clones and leaves some out. The sample contains around 150,000 clones, more than 60% of which appear only once. No antigens are known for them. The sample consisted of naive CD4+ T cells from blood. All receptors derive from a man aged 25-45 years with type 1 diabetes.

This clone has more than one count but fewer than ten. The chain uses TRBV7-9 and TRBJ1-2; 8 bases are a match to TRBD1. The trim removed 6 bases at V and 2 bases at J, leaving 2 bases unmatched. The CDR3 has 13 amino acids. The V gene's germline CDR1 is SEHNR and CDR2 FQNEAQ (reference sequence). This CDR3 reads CASRDRGNYGYTF. CDR3 DNA sequence: TGTGCCAGCAGAGACAGGGGAAACTATGGCTACACCTTC.

In this sample, this clone turned up a few times. The gene calls are TRBV30 and TRBJ1-1; the D is unclear. Germline assignment: CDR1 GTSNPN and CDR2 SVGIG (reference sequence). V was clipped by 0 bases and J by 0 bases, with 5 bases between them. The CDR3 consists of 13 residues. The CDR3 coding sequence is TGTGCCTGGAGTGTACTTCTGAACACTGAAGCTTTCTTT. This gives the protein CAWSVLLNTEAFF.

This clone was seen a handful of times. The chain recombines TRBV11-2 with TRBJ2-3; D may correspond to TRBD1 or TRBD2 (5 bases each). The V gene lost 2 bases and the J gene lost 2 bases, with 8 bases spanning the gap. Germline CDR1 reads SGHAT; CDR2 reads FQNNGV. This CDR3 region has 14 residues. This CDR3 reads CASSLTGTTDTQYF. The DNA for the CDR3 is TGTGCCAGCAGCTTAACGGGGACCACAGATACGCAGTATTTT.

This rearrangement joins TRBV20-1 to TRBJ1-2, with 8 bases that match TRBD1. The CDR3 contains 11 residues. Germline V lookup: CDR1 DFQATT, CDR2 SNEGSKA (reference sequence). DNA for the CDR3: TGCAGCCCTGACAGGGGCTATGGCTACACCTTC. Amino acid sequence: CSPDRGYGYTF.

This sequence joins TRBV5-1 and TRBJ2-5; D might be TRBD2 (5 bases). CDR3 length equals 17 residues. V was pared by 3 bases and J by 1 base, with 19 bases between. Germline-derived CDR1 and CDR2 are SGHRS and YFSETQ. CDR3 DNA sequence: TGCGCCAGCAGCTGGAGGACCCGGACCGTCGGCCAAGAGACCCAGTACTTC. Translation gives CASSWRTRTVGQETQYF.

This clone was counted a single time. This chain connects TRBV30 to TRBJ2-7; the D gene is possibly TRBD2 (6 bases). This CDR3 region has 14 residues. In germline, CDR1 is GTSNPN, CDR2 SVGIG (reference sequence). Trimming pared 0 bases from V and 7 bases from J, leaving 16 bases between. The CDR3 sequence: CAWSVGGQLWEQYF. DNA of the CDR3: TGTGCCTGGAGTGTAGGAGGGCAGCTCTGGGAGCAGTACTTC. The complete variable domain, with remaining parts taken from reference TRBV30 and TRBJ2-7, reads SQTIHQWPATLVQPVGSPLSLECTVEGTSNPNLYWYRQAAGRGLQLLFYSVGIGQISSEVPQNLSASRPQDRQFILSSKKLLLSDSGFYLCAWSVGGQLWEQYFGPGTRLTVT.

CDR3 sequence reads: CASSLGTGTYNEQFF. CDR3 DNA sequence: TGTGCCAGCAGCTTAGGGACAGGAACCTACAATGAGCAGTTCTTC. The rearrangement uses TRBV7-6 and TRBJ2-1; 7 bases map to TRBD1. V dropped 1 base and J dropped 2; count of bases not matched to a gene: 2. The CDR3 is 15 amino acids. Germline assignment: CDR1 SGHVS and CDR2 FNYEAQ.

The chain links TRBV5-1 to TRBJ2-3, with D hard to call. Trimming shortened V by 5 bases and J by 0 bases, and 7 bases separated the two germline ends. Germline CDR1 SGHRS, CDR2 YFSETQ. The CDR3 length is 13 residues. The CDR3 coding sequence is TGCGCCAGCAGTGTGGTAAGCACAGATACGCAGTATTTT. It specifies CASSVVSTDTQYF. The full variable domain, in which reference TRBV5-1 and TRBJ2-3 provide the parts outside the CDR3, is KAGVTQTPRYLIKTRGQQVTLSCSPISGHRSVSWYQQTPGQGLQFLFEYFSETQRNKGNFPGRFSGRQFSNSRSEMNVSTLELGDSALYLCASSVVSTDTQYFGPGTRLTVL.

This clone was detected a few times. The chain carries TRBV27 and TRBJ2-5; weak D call: TRBD1 (6 bases). CDR3 length: 13 amino acids. Per germline, CDR1 MNHEY and CDR2 SMNVEV (reference sequence). V lost 6 bases to trimming and J lost 5 bases, with 13 bases between them. The CDR3 DNA is TGTGCCAGCAGAACACAGGGCGGCGAGACCCAGTACTTC. Amino acids: CASRTQGGETQYF.

The V and J genes are TRBV4-3 and TRBJ1-5; D is perhaps TRBD1 (5 bases). The V gene's germline CDR1 is LGHNA and CDR2 YSLEER. The CDR3 is made up of 15 amino acids. V dropped 4 bases and J dropped 3 bases, with 13 bases sitting between them. As DNA, the CDR3 is TGCGCCAGCAGCCCAGGGCCCGGGTTCAATCAGCCCCAGCATTTT. Protein: CASSPGPGFNQPQHF.

This chain joins TRBV7-9 and TRBJ2-1; D gene ambiguous. Germline V lookup: CDR1 SEHNR, CDR2 FQNEAQ (reference sequence). The CDR3 loop spans 15 amino acids. The V gene lost 4 bases and the J gene lost 4 bases, with 14 bases spanning the gap. CDR3 sequence: CASSSRFTVYNEQFF. The DNA for the CDR3 is TGTGCCAGCAGCTCCCGATTTACTGTGTACAATGAGCAGTTCTTC.

V and J are TRBV7-7 and TRBJ2-5; no reliable D call. The ends were cut back, 4 bases at V and 2 bases at J, with 5 bases in the middle. This CDR3 is built from 12 residues. Germline V gene lookup returns CDR1 SSHAT and CDR2 FNYEAQ (reference sequence). The CDR3 spells CASSSDQETQYF. The CDR3 coding sequence is TGTGCCAGCAGCTCAGATCAAGAGACCCAGTACTTC.

The chain has TRBV9 and TRBJ2-1; 9 bases line up with TRBD2. The CDR3 spans 14 residues. The germline gives CDR1 SGDLS, CDR2 YYNGEE. J lost 9 bases, V lost 3 bases, and 7 bases had no gene match. The CDR3 here is CASSAPLAGVEQFF. CDR3 nucleotides: TGTGCCAGCAGCGCCCCCTTAGCGGGGGTTGAGCAGTTCTTC.

The chain is built from TRBV5-1 and TRBJ2-5; D is uncertain. Germline V gene sequence: CDR1 SGHRS, CDR2 YFSETQ. V lost 0 bases, J lost 4 bases, and 13 bases lay in between. The CDR3 sequence is 15 residues long. Written as DNA, the CDR3 is TGCGCCAGCAGCTTGGTGGGGTCTGACGGAGAGACCCAGTACTTC. It codes for CASSLVGSDGETQYF.

The CDR3 reads CSARGNNEQFF. Written as DNA, the CDR3 is TGCAGTGCTAGAGGAAACAATGAGCAGTTCTTC. The chain couples TRBV20-1 to TRBJ2-1; D gene uncertain. CDR3 length: 11 amino acids. Germline lookup yields CDR1 DFQATT and CDR2 SNEGSKA (reference sequence). Trimming took off 1 base at V and 5 bases at J, with 3 bases between the two ends.

The chain has TRBV28 and TRBJ2-4; the D gene could be TRBD1 or TRBD2 (6 bases each). From germline, CDR1 is MDHEN and CDR2 SYDVKM. Trimming left V 2 bases short and J 8 bases short, with 16 bases between. The CDR3 runs 15 residues. Here the CDR3 reads CASSLTGGGLDIQYF. The CDR3 bases are TGTGCCAGCAGTTTAACCGGGGGCGGTTTGGACATTCAGTACTTC.

The chain combines TRBV25-1 with TRBJ2-3; TRBD1 matches 7 bases. The ends lost 2 bases at V and 3 bases at J; junction bases unmatched: 8. CDR1 is MGHDK and CDR2 is SYGVNS in the germline V gene. The CDR3 runs to 16 residues. CDR3 protein: CASSEEQGLRTDTQYF. CDR3 coding DNA: TGTGCCAGCAGTGAAGAACAGGGGCTTAGGACAGATACGCAGTATTTT.